Sequencing of this T cell receptor (beta chain) was carried out in a study of CD8+ T cells in alopecia areata. V dropped 6 bases and J dropped 4; count of bases not matched to a gene: 6. Germline assignment: CDR1 SGHTA and CDR2 FQGNSA. This CDR3 spans 14 amino acids. cDNA reverse transcribed from extracted RNA served as the sequencing template. Libraries were prepared by immunoSEQ multiplex PCR; TCRdb keeps only in-frame clonotypes and omits some of them. The data hold roughly 150,000 clones, with 75% to 90% observed a single time. The input for sequencing was CD8+ T cells sorted from blood, taken at week 0. This sequence originates from a human donor with alopecia areata. V is TRBV7-2 and J is TRBJ2-1; 7 bases fit TRBD2. For the CDR3, the DNA is TGTGCCAGCAGTCTAGCGGACACGTACAATGAGCAGTTCTTC. Its translation is CASSLADTYNEQFF.